Below, 11 T cell receptor beta chains from the same sample are listed, as sequenced in a study of post-analysis software for immune sequencing data. Overall study findings and caveats: When patients were compared with controls, 4 or 5 TRBV segments were more frequent, TRBV5-6, TRBV5-1 and TRBV20-1 among them.

Antigens of these TCRs are unknown. The library was made from cDNA and included unique molecular identifiers. MiXCR, run by TCRdb on the PCR reads, gives a single entry per CDR3 protein. The profile shows roughly 870,000 distinct CDR3 sequences, 53% of them singletons. The sample comprised blood. Receptors originate from a girl aged 5 to 17 with multiple sclerosis.

This chain connects TRBV6-5 to TRBJ1-1, with D possibly being TRBD1 (5 bases). The CDR3 contains 11 residues. V lost 11 bases and J 6 bases, leaving 13 bases between the germline ends. Germline V CDR1 and CDR2: MNHEY, SVGAGI. CDR3 bases: TGTGCCGCGGGGCGCGGGTCTGAAGCTTTCTTT. This translates into CAAGRGSEAFF.

In this sample, this clonotype turned up a few times. A read error may account for a junction end that differs from germline. The chain carries TRBV27 and TRBJ2-1; no firm D call. The CDR3 is made up of 15 amino acids. Per the germline V gene, CDR1 is MNHEY and CDR2 is SMNVEV (reference sequence). The CDR3 here is CASSWRAISYSEQFF. In DNA form, the CDR3 reads TGTGCCAGCAGTTGGCGAGCGATTTCCTACAGTGAGCAGTTTTTC.

A word on this clonotype: One end of the junction fails to match germline, which may point to a read error. The chain combines TRBV7-7 with TRBJ2-3; 7 bases align to TRBD2. This CDR3 has 13 amino acids. CDR1 is SSHAT and CDR2 is FNYEAQ in the germline V gene (reference sequence). The CDR3 is CASSWDYTDTQYF. DNA for the CDR3: TGTGCTAGCAGCTGGGACTACACAGATACGCAGTATTTT.

The V and J genes are TRBV6-5 and TRBJ2-5, with 7 bases fitting TRBD2. The CDR3 consists of 14 residues. V trimming: 10 bases; J trimming: 3 bases; junction bases outside the gene matches: 11. CDR1 and CDR2 (germline): MNHEY, SVGAGI. CDR3 amino acids: CAILRGEIKETQYF. In DNA, the CDR3 is TGTGCCATACTCCGGGGGGAGATTAAAGAGACCCAGTACTTC.

The rearrangement joins TRBV3-1 to TRBJ1-1, with D uncertain. CDR1 and CDR2 (germline): LGHDT, YNNKEL (reference sequence). Trimming left V 3 bases short and J 1 base short, with 9 bases between. The CDR3 totals 14 residues. The CDR3 here is CASSHLNGNTEAFF. The CDR3 DNA follows: TGTGCCAGCAGCCATCTTAACGGGAACACTGAAGCTTTCTTT.

The gene calls are TRBV6-6 and TRBJ1-2; D is ambiguous. This CDR3 is built from 11 residues. The germline V and J ends were trimmed by 7 bases and 8 bases, with 11 bases remaining between them. The germline CDR1 and CDR2 sequences are MNHNY and SVGAGI (reference sequence). The CDR3 bases are TGTGCCAGCACCTCTAGATGGGGCTACACCTTC. Translated: CASTSRWGYTF.

The chain is built from TRBV7-9 and TRBJ1-1; no firm D call. The V gene lost 1 base and the J gene lost 1 base, with 10 bases spanning the gap. Germline-derived CDR1 and CDR2 are SEHNR and FQNEAQ (reference sequence). The CDR3 covers 15 residues. In nucleotides, the CDR3 is TGTGCCAGCAGCTTAGTGCCAGAAAGGAACACTGAAGCTTTCTTT. It specifies CASSLVPERNTEAFF.

V and J are TRBV7-6 and TRBJ2-1; D is perhaps TRBD2 (6 bases). CDR1 and CDR2 (germline): SGHVS, FNYEAQ. Trimming cost V 2 bases and J 0 bases, with 14 bases left between them. The CDR3 extends over 17 amino acids. The DNA for the CDR3 is TGTGCCAGCAGCTTAATGAACCGGGGGAGCTCCTACAATGAGCAGTTCTTC. Its translation is CASSLMNRGSSYNEQFF.

The chain has TRBV15 and TRBJ2-2; D unresolved. Germline V CDR1 and CDR2: LNHNV, YYDKDF (reference sequence). With 1 base removed from V and 2 bases from J, the gap between germline ends came to 5 bases. The CDR3 consists of 14 residues. CDR3: CATSRARNTGELFF. The CDR3 region has the DNA TGTGCCACCAGCAGAGCGAGAAACACCGGGGAGCTGTTTTTT.

The genes are TRBV6-1 and TRBJ2-3; D not certain. This CDR3 spans 10 amino acids. Germline V gene sequence: CDR1 MNHNS, CDR2 SASEGT. Trimming took 11 bases from V and 6 from J, leaving 9 bases between them. The CDR3 here is CALWRDTQYF. The CDR3 coding sequence is TGTGCCCTCTGGCGCGATACGCAGTATTTT.

This chain links TRBV7-2 with TRBJ2-7; no definite D call. Germline V gives CDR1 SGHTA, CDR2 FQGNSA. The CDR3 consists of 15 residues. V lost 0 bases to trimming and J lost 0 bases, with 9 bases between them. The CDR3 nucleotides read TGTGCCAGCAGCTTAGCTGGAACGAGCTCCTACGAGCAGTACTTC. Amino acid sequence: CASSLAGTSSYEQYF.